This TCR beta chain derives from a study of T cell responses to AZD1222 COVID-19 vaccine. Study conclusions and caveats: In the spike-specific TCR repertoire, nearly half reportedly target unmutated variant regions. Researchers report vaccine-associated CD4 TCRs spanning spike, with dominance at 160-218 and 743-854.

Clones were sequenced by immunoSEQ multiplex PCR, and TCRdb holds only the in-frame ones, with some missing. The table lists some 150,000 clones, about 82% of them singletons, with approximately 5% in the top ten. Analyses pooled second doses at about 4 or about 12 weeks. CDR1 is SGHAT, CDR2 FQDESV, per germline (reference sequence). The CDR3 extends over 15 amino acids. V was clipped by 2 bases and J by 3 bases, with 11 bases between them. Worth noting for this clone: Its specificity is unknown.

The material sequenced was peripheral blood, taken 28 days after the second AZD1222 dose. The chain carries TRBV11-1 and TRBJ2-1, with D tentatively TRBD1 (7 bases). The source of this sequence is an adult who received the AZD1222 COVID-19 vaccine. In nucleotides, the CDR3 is TGTGCCAGCAGCTTACAGGGGGGCCACTACAATGAGCAGTTCTTC. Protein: CASSLQGGHYNEQFF.